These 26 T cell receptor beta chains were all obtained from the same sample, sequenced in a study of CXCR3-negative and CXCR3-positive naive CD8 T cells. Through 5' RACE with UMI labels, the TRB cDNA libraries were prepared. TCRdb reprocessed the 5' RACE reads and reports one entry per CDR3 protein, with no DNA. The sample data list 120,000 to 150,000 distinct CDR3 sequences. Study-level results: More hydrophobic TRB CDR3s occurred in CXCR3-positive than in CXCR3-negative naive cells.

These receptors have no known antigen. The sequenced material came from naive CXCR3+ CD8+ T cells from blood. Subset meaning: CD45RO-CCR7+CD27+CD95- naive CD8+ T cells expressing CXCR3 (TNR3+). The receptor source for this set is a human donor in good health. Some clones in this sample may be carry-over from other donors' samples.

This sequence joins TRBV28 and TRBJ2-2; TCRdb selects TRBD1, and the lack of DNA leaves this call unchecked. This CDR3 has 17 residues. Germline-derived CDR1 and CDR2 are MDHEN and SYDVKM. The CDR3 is CASRVGTTDANTGELFF.

The CDR3 sequence is CSVEGRGLTAFF. The genes are TRBV29-1 and TRBJ1-1; no DNA is available, so the TRBD1 call from TCRdb remains unchecked. CDR3 length: 12 amino acids. The germline V gene has CDR1 SQVTM and CDR2 ANQGSEA.

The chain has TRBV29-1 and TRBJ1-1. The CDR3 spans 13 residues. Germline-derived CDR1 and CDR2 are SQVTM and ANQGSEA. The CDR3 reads CSVVLAVNTEAFF.

The CDR3: CASSHYRGANQPQHF. The gene calls are TRBV4-3 and TRBJ1-5; TCRdb reports TRBD1, a call that lacks DNA to check it against. This CDR3 contains 15 residues. The germline V gene encodes CDR1 LGHNA and CDR2 YSLEER.

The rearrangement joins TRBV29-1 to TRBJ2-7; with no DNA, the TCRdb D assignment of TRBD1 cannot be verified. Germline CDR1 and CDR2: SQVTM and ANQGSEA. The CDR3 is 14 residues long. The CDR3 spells CSVADSDNSYEQYF.

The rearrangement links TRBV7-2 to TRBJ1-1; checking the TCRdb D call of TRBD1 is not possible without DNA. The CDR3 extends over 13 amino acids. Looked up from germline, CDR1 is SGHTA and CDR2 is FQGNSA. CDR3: CASSYQGVTEAFF.

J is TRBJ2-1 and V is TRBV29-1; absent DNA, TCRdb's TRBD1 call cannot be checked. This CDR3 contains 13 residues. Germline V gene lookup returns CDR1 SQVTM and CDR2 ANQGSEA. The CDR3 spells CSARTVTNNEQFF.

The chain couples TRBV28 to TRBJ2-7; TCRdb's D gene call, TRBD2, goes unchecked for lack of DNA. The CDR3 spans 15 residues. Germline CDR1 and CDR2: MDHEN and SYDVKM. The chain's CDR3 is CASSPRTSGHYEQYF.

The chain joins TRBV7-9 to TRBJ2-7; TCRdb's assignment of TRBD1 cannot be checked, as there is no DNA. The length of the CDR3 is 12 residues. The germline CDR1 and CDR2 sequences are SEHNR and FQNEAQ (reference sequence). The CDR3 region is CASSSGRYEQYF.

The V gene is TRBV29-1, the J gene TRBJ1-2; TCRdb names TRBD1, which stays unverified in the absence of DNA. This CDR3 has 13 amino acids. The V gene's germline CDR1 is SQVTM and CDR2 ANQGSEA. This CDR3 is CSVEPGGAYGYTF.

The CDR3 region is CASRDTLNLYYGYTF. The genes are TRBV3-1 and TRBJ1-2; without DNA, the TCRdb call of TRBD1 cannot be checked. The CDR3 is made up of 15 amino acids. Germline values: CDR1 LGHDT, CDR2 YNNKEL (reference sequence).

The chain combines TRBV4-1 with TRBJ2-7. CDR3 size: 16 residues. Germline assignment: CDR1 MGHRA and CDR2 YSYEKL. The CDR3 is CASSQVGRRTTYEQYF.

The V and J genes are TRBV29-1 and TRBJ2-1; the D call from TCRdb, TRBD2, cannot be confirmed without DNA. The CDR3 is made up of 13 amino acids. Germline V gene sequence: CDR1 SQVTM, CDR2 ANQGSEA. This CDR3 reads CSVASGRNNEQFF.

The CDR3 reads CASSLPGLDYGYTF. This sequence joins TRBV7-9 and TRBJ1-2; TCRdb selects TRBD1, and the lack of DNA leaves this call unchecked. This CDR3 spans 14 amino acids. The germline CDR1 and CDR2 sequences are SEHNR and FQNEAQ (reference sequence).

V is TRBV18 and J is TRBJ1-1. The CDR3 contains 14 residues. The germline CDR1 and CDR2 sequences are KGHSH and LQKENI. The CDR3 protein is CASSPRGPNTEAFF.

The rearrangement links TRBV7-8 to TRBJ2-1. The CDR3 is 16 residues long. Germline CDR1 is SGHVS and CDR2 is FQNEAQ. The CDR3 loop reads CASSLRRGSSYNEQFF. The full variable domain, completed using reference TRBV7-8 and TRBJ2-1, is GAGVSQSPRYKVAKRGQDVALRCDPISGHVSLFWYQQALGQGPEFLTYFQNEAQLDKSGLPSDRFFAERPEGSVSTLKIQRTQQEDSAVYLCASSLRRGSSYNEQFFGPGTRLTVL.

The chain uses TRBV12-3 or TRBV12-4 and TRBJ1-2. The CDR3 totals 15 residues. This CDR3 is CASSLWGFYDYGYTF.

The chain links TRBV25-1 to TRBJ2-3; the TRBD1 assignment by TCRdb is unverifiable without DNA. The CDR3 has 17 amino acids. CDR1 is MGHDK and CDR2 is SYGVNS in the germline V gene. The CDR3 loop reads CASSAPWVSQGADTQYF.

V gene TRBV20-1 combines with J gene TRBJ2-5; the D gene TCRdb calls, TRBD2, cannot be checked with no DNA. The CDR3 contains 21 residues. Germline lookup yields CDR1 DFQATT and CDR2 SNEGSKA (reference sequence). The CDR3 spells CSARGLDGLAGGPGMVETQYF.

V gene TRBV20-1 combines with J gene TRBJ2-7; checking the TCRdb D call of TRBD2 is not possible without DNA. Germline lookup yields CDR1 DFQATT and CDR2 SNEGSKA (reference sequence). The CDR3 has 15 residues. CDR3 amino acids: CSARDMGALTYEQYF.

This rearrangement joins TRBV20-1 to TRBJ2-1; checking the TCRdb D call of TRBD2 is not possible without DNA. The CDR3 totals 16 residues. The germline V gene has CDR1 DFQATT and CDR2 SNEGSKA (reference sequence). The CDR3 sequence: CSARDRIGSGHNEQFF.

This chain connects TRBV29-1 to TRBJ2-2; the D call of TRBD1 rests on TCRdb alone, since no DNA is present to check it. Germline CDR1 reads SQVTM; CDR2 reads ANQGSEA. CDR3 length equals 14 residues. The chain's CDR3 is CSVERGGNTGELFF.

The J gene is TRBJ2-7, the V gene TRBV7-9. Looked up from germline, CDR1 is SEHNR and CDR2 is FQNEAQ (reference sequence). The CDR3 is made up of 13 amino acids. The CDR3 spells CASSLPADYEQYF.

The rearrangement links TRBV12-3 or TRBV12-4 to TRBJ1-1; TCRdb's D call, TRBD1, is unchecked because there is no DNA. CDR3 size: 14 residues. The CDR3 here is CASSSWTGEGEAFF.

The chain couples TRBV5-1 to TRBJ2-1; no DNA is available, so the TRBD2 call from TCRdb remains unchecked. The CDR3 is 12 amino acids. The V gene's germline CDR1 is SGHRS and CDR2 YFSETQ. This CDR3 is CASSLGASEQFF.

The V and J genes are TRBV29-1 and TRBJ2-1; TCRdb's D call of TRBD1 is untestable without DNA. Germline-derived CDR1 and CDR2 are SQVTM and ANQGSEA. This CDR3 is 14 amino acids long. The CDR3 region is CSVEQGSSYNEQFF.